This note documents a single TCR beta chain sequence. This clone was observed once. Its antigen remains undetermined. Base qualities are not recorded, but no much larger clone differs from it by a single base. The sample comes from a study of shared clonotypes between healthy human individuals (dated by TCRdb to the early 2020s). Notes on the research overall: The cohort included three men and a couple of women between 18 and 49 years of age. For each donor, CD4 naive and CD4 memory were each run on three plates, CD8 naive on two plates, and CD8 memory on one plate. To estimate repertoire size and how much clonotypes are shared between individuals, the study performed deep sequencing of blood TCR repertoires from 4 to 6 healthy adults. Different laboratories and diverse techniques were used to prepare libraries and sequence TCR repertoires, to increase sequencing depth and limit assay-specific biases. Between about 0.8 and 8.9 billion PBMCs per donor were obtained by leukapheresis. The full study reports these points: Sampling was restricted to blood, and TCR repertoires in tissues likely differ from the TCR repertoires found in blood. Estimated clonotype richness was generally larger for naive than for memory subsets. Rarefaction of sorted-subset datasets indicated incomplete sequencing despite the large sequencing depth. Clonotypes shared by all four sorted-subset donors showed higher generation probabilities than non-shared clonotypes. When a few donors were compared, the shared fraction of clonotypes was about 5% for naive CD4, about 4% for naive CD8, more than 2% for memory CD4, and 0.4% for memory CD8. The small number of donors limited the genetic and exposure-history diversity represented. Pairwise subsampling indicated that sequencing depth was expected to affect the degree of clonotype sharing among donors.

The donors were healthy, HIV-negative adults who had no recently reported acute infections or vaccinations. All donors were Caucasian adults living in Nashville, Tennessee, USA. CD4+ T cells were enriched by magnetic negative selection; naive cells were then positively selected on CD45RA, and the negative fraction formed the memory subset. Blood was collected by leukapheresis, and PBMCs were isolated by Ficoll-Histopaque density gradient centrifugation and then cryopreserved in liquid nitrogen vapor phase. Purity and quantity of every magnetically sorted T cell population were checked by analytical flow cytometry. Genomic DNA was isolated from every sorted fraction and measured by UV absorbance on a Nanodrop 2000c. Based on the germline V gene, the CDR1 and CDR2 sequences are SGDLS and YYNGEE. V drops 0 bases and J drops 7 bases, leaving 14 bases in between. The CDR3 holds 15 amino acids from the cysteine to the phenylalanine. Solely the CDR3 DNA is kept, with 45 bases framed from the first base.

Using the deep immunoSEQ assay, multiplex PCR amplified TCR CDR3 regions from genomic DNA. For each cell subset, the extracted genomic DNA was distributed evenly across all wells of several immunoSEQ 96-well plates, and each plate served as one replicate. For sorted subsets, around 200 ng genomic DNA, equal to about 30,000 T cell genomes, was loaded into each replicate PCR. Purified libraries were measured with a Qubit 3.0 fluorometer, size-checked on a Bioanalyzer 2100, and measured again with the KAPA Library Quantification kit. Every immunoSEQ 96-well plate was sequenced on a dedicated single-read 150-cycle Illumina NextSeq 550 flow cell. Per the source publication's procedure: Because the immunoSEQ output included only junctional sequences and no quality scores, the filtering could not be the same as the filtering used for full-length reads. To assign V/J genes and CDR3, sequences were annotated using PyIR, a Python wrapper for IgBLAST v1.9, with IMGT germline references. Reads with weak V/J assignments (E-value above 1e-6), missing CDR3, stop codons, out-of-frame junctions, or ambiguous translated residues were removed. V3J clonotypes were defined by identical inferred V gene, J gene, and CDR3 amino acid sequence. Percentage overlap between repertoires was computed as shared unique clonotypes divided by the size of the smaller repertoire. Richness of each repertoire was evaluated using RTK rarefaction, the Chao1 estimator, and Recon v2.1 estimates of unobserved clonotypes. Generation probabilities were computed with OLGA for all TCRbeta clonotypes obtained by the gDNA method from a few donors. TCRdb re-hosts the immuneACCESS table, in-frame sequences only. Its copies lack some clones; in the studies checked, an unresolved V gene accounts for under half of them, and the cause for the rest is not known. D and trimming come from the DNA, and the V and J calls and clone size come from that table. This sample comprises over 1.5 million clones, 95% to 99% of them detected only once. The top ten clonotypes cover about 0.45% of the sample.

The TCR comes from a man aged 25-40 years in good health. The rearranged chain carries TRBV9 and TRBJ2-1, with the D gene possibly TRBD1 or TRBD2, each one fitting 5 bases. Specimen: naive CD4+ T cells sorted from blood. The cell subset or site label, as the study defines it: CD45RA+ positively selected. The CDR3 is CASSVGDGIGNEQFF. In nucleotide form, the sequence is TGTGCCAGCAGCGTAGGGGACGGGATAGGAAATGAGCAGTTCTTC.